The following is a T cell receptor (beta chain) sequence with its context. This clone was detected only once. The antigen it binds to is not known. Qualities for individual bases were not recorded, and no much larger clone is one base off. Including the terminal cysteine and phenylalanine, the CDR3 comprises 13 residues. Only the CDR3 part of the read is kept: 39 bases, read in frame from the first base. The germline V gene provides CDR1 WSHSY and CDR2 SAAADI. V lost 7 bases and J lost 0 bases; the stretch between them is 7 bases long. These data belong to a study of cytomegalovirus exposure and HLA in healthy donors (dated by TCRdb to 2016 to 2017). For context, the study as a whole: An earlier analysis of approximately 640 of the donors reported approximately 300 Gb of sequence data and 117 million unique TCR beta sequences from roughly 180 million T cells. The number of donors typed differed by locus, with roughly 629-640 for A, B, C, DRB1 and DQB1, roughly 550 for DQA1, approximately 570 for DPA1, and roughly 450 for DPB1. An early release that covered 640 HLA-typed donors contained approximately 300 gigabases of sequencing data and tens of millions of unique TCR sequences. Rather than drawing on any new phenotypic data, the later analysis identified candidate immune exposures from TCR beta sequences and the way those sequences occurred across donors. Donor age, sex, ethnicity and CMV serostatus were compiled together with the repertoire data. In addition to the first cohort of 666 subjects, a separate validation cohort of 120 different subjects was used. On average, around 240,000 unique TCR beta nucleotide sequences were sequenced per donor among some 430 genotyped donors of the cohort, with around 19% of those sequences being non-productive. The study combined high-throughput TCR immunosequencing, statistical association of individual TCRs with disease status, and machine learning to predict cytomegalovirus infection status. An earlier analysis of around 540 of the donors applied high-throughput TCR beta sequencing to assess whether each TCR beta V gene segment acted as functional or pseudogenic. To study patterns of TCR occurrence, a later analysis re-analyzed previously published TCR beta repertoires from hundreds of donors and added high-resolution HLA genotyping. All discovery cohort repertoires had been generated on a single sequencing platform. Of the 300 to 500 genotyped donors, less than 90% were placed in the genetic ancestry cluster associated with self-reported Caucasian donors. The T cell repertoires of some 700 subjects were profiled by immunosequencing and related to cytomegalovirus serostatus. The study aimed to test whether cataloging public T cell receptors could reveal signatures of past pathogen exposure. A later genetic analysis used genome-wide SNP genotypes for about 55% of the 666 donors, treating that subset as a discovery cohort. About five DR-DQ haplotypes were handled as single units for association and clustering because linkage in the cohort was strong. HLA typing included class I and class II loci at four-digit resolution. Findings and caveats that apply to the study as a whole: Compared with equally common non-associated chains, HLA-associated TCR beta chains in a later analysis were more clonally expanded and had lower generation probabilities. Specific HLA alleles were associated with some 15,000 TCR beta sequences at a false discovery rate of 0.05 in a later analysis. Presence/absence analyses assumed roughly uniform sequencing depth across donors, an assumption that may not hold. Broadly in line with IMGT annotations, most TCR beta V segments showed up in productive rearrangements about 90% or about 30% of the time in an earlier analysis of approximately 600 of the donors. A few of the identified cytomegalovirus-associated TCR beta chains were confirmed in vitro to be specific for cytomegalovirus antigens. Seventeen rarely observed V segments, including chromosome 9 orphons, were excluded from the earlier analysis of approximately 500 of the donors because counts were too low. In a later genetic analysis, fewer N-insertions in productive TCRs were reported among donors in an Asian-associated ancestry cluster than the roughly 700-donor mean. The study listed around 160 TCR beta chains as associated with cytomegalovirus. The sequencing pipeline was judged likely to have produced a cluster of highly shared sequence variants as a technical artifact. Some IMGT-functional V segments, including TRBV6-2 and TRBV6-3, could not be distinguished by the 87-base-pair reads and were therefore excluded. In this cohort, only TCR beta chains were sequenced, and detectable features were limited by the absence of alpha or paired-chain data. Most CMV-associated TCR beta chains appeared to be HLA-restricted in a later analysis, and the HLA associations seemed to be driven largely by CMV exposure. A further reported finding was that TCR beta sequences accurately predicted the HLA-A and HLA-B alleles for most subjects in the first cohort. Cytomegalovirus status was reported to be diagnosed by the classifier with high specificity and sensitivity in both the original and validation cohorts. The authors suggested that the approach could potentially be generalized to other disease states and immunological phenotypes. Most TCR sequences were seen in very few donors, while some public TCRs were found in many individuals. In a later analysis, TCR association rates were found to vary across HLA loci, with the most associated TCRs seen for DRB1 alleles and the fewest for HLA-C alleles. Linkage disequilibrium might explain the correlated functional status among segregating V segments, but an unknown experimental factor could not be excluded. In a later analysis, several top co-occurrence clusters were reported to appear linked to parvovirus B19, influenza, CMV and Epstein-Barr virus. Strong co-occurrence of HLA alleles, especially DR and DQ, made assigning TCR associations to individual alleles difficult. In a later genetic analysis, a missense DCLRE1C variant was associated with V-gene and J-gene trimming of TCR beta chains, and the association was replicated in an independent cohort. CMV serostatus was the only immune exposure information available for the cohort. Because some donors lacked HLA typing at each locus, the association tests relied only on the typed subset.

Library method: the immunoSEQ multiplex PCR assay. For the multiplex PCR, a mixture combining 60 forward primers for TCR Vbeta segments and 13 reverse primers for TCR Jbeta segments was used. The CDR3 region of rearranged TCR beta genes was amplified from genomic DNA with a multiplex PCR assay. The amplified TCR beta libraries were sequenced on the Illumina HiSeq System as 87-base-pair reads. The authors' analysis ran thus. In a later analysis, some 80 million unique TCR beta chains were counted across the 650 to 750 repertoires, and roughly 10 million of these chains were shared by at least two donors. Raw reads were error-corrected and collapsed into unique sequences with a nearest-neighbor algorithm that merged closely related sequences to remove PCR and sequencing errors. V, D and J gene segments were assigned by aligning CDR3 sequences to IMGT reference sequences. For a sequence to be retained, a match of at least six nucleotides was required to both a V gene segment and a J gene segment. A rearrangement counted as productive if the CDR3 had no stop codons and remained in frame with V and J, and every other rearrangement counted as non-productive. CDR3 was defined by IMGT convention, running from the second conserved V-encoded cysteine to the conserved J-encoded phenylalanine. In an earlier analysis of more than 550 of the donors, sequences lacking an unambiguous match to a single V gene segment were excluded. An earlier analysis of approximately 590 of the donors classified V segments as functional when productive rearrangements were above 56.7% and as segregating when the standard deviation between donors was above 5%. To diagnose cytomegalovirus status from the catalog of TCR beta chain sequences, a statistical classification framework was built. In a later analysis, V and J genes were assigned by comparing TCR nucleotide sequences against IMGT/GENE-DB human TR gene sequences. The TCRdist pipeline was used in a later analysis to assign CDR3 sequences and most-parsimonious VDJ recombination scenarios. A later analysis defined each TCR beta chain by its CDR3 amino acid sequence plus V-gene family, and excluded reads lacking a unique V-gene family. In a later analysis, nearly 600 highly shared, low-generation-probability nucleotide sequences were removed to address suspected cross-contamination and a sequencing artifact. In a later analysis, a clonal expansion index was calculated for each public chain from normalized within-repertoire ranks of inferred template counts. Generation probabilities in a later analysis came from a VDJ recombination model fitted to out-of-frame rearrangements, and those results were checked against IGoR. In a later analysis, hypergeometric tests were used to score TCR-TCR, TCR-HLA and TCR-CMV co-occurrence, with a repertoire-size bias correction applied to TCR pairs. False discovery rates were estimated in a later analysis by permuting HLA or CMV assignments 20 times. In a later analysis, co-occurring TCRs were grouped with DBSCAN, and TCRdist sequence similarity was added when clustering was performed within HLA-allele-positive subsets. Repertoires with fewer than 30,000 or more than 120,000 public chains were left out of co-occurrence clustering, as were a few repertoires with anomalous nucleotide sharing. The table comes from immuneACCESS by way of TCRdb, which keeps in-frame sequences with V and J called. Part of the clones is missing from these tables; in studies checked, under half for an unresolved V gene and the rest for unknown reasons. V and J calls and clone size are as listed in that table; D and trimming were resolved from the DNA. Within this sample are approximately 100,000 clones, with roughly three quarters of them counted one time only. 9% to 15% of the sample goes to the ten largest clones.

In total, about 650 healthy bone marrow donors made up the cohort. At the time of sampling, all cohort members were nominally healthy, though unrecorded immune exposures were likely present. The donor tested CMV seropositive and was one of the 289 seropositive cohort members. Every donor gave a peripheral blood sample, and the peripheral blood mononuclear cells from that sample were used for TCR beta sequencing. The Qiagen DNeasy Blood Extraction Kit was used to extract genomic DNA from the blood cell samples. Recombination linked TRBV10-2 to TRBJ1-5, with the D segment identity uncertain. Sequencing was performed on PBMCs. The sequence derives from a woman in her thirties or forties in good health and CMV-seropositive. Here is the DNA: TGCGCCAGCACCCCTAATAGCAATCAGCCCCAGCATTTT. It specifies CASTPNSNQPQHF.